The 5 T cell receptor beta chains in this list originate from one sample, sequenced in a study of response to subunit inactivated influenza vaccine. A single record per CDR3 protein comes from TCRdb applying MiXCR to the RT-PCR reads. Of more than 700,000 distinct CDR3 sequences listed, around 20% were seen once; the top ten hold roughly 10%. Specimen: PBMCs from blood, collected 5 to 6 days after vaccination. The receptor source for this set is a man aged 45-65 years who received an inactivated influenza vaccine.

The chain employs TRBV11-2 and TRBJ1-6; D not certain. The CDR3 runs to 17 residues. Germline assignment: CDR1 SGHAT and CDR2 FQNNGV. The V and J ends lost 5 bases and 3 bases respectively, with 17 bases between them. The CDR3 DNA reads TGTGCCAGCAGCCACACCGCTCGGAACCTCTATAATTCACCCCTCCACTTT. Translation: CASSHTARNLYNSPLHF.

The chain has TRBV12-3 or TRBV12-4 and TRBJ1-6; D is perhaps TRBD1 (5 bases). Deletions cut 7 bases from V and 3 bases from J, with 7 bases between. The length of the CDR3 is 13 residues. This chain's CDR3 is CASKTVYNSPLHF. The DNA for the CDR3 is TGTGCCAGCAAGACAGTCTATAATTCACCCCTCCACTTT.

This clonotype was counted between two and nine times. The chain employs TRBV20-1 and TRBJ2-5; 9 nucleotides match TRBD1. The CDR3 covers 15 residues. CDR1 and CDR2 (germline): DFQATT, SNEGSKA (reference sequence). The junction had 5 bases not matched to a gene; V was cut back by 0 bases and J by 3 bases. CDR3 sequence (DNA): TGCAGTGCTAGAGATTGGGGACAGGGAGAAGAGACCCAGTACTTC. This encodes CSARDWGQGEETQYF.

The J gene is TRBJ1-1, the V gene TRBV2; D call uncertain. Germline loops: CDR1 SNHLY, CDR2 FYNNEI. V dropped 0 bases and J dropped 4 bases, with 9 bases sitting between them. The CDR3 loop spans 14 amino acids. CDR3 loop: CASSEAQLTTEAFF. The CDR3 bases are TGTGCCAGCAGTGAAGCGCAGCTGACCACTGAAGCTTTCTTT.

The chain is built from TRBV6-1 and TRBJ1-5, with no clear D. V gave up 3 bases and J gave up 0 bases, with 6 bases separating them. This CDR3 has 14 amino acids. Germline-derived CDR1 and CDR2 are MNHNS and SASEGT. Here the CDR3 DNA reads TGTGCCAGCAGTGATCCTTATAGCAATCAGCCCCAGCATTTT. Its protein product is CASSDPYSNQPQHF.